A single sample is the source of the 12 T cell receptor beta chains below, sequenced in a study of blood T cell repertoires in COVID-19. Using immunoSEQ multiplex PCR, the repertoire was profiled, and TCRdb retains in-frame clones only, with some absent. The sample has just under 85,000 clones, 83% seen once. Sequenced: peripheral blood. The source is a woman aged 80 or older with acute or convalescent COVID-19.

The gene calls are TRBV2 and TRBJ1-2; a possible D gene is TRBD1 (5 bases). Germline V CDR1 and CDR2: SNHLY, FYNNEI. Trimming pared 4 bases from V and 7 bases from J, leaving 10 bases between. The CDR3 contains 12 residues. CDR3 coding DNA: TGTGCCAGCAGTGTCACAGGATCTGGCTACACCTTC. It specifies CASSVTGSGYTF.

The chain employs TRBV7-9 and TRBJ2-1, with D uncertain. V was trimmed by 8 bases and J by 6 bases, leaving 17 bases between them. Germline V gives CDR1 SEHNR, CDR2 FQNEAQ (reference sequence). CDR3 length: 14 residues. The CDR3 sequence is CASWSPPMSNEQFF. The CDR3 DNA sequence: TGTGCCAGCTGGAGTCCCCCAATGAGCAATGAGCAGTTCTTC. Using reference TRBV7-9 and TRBJ2-1 for the parts outside the CDR3, the full variable domain is DTGVSQNPRHKITKRGQNVTFRCDPISEHNRLYWYRQTLGQGPEFLTYFQNEAQLEKSRLLSDRFSAERPKGSFSTLEIQRTEQGDSAMYLCASWSPPMSNEQFFGPGTRLTVL.

The chain uses TRBV2 and TRBJ1-2; perhaps TRBD1 as D (5 bases). The CDR3 extends over 13 amino acids. CDR1 is SNHLY, CDR2 FYNNEI, per germline. Trimming took off 2 bases at V and 6 bases at J, with 10 bases between the two ends. CDR3 amino acids: CASSEQGFDGYTF. The CDR3, as DNA: TGTGCCAGCAGTGAACAGGGCTTTGATGGCTACACCTTC. Full variable domain (missing parts from reference TRBV2 and TRBJ1-2): EPEVTQTPSHQVTQMGQEVILRCVPISNHLYFYWYRQILGQKVEFLVSFYNNEISEKSEIFDDQFSVERPDGSNFTLKIRSTKLEDSAMYFCASSEQGFDGYTFGSGTRLTVV.

This clone was detected a few times. V is TRBV5-8 and J is TRBJ2-1, with D perhaps TRBD1 (5 bases). V gave up 0 bases and J gave up 6 bases, with 7 bases separating them. Germline V gene lookup returns CDR1 SGHTS and CDR2 YDEGEE. CDR3 length: 13 amino acids. CDR3 nucleotide sequence: TGTGCCAGCAGCTTGGACCAGGGCAATGAGCAGTTCTTC. Translating gives CASSLDQGNEQFF.

This chain joins TRBV6-5 and TRBJ2-7, with 9 nucleotides matching TRBD2. Germline CDR1 and CDR2: MNHEY and SVGAGI. The CDR3 extends over 13 amino acids. Trimming removed 6 bases from V and 7 bases from J; junction bases left unmatched: 7. The CDR3 here is CASRASGDQEQYF. Written as DNA, the CDR3 is TGTGCCAGCAGAGCTAGCGGGGACCAGGAGCAGTACTTC.

The V call is TRBV11-3, the J call TRBJ2-7; 10 nucleotides match TRBD1. The V gene's germline CDR1 is SGHNT and CDR2 YENEEA. Trimming took 5 bases from V and 2 from J; bases not matched to a gene: 9. The CDR3 covers 16 residues. The CDR3 DNA is TGTGCCAGCAGCGTCAGTTCCGGACAGGGGGCCTACGAGCAGTACTTC. Encoded protein: CASSVSSGQGAYEQYF.

In its sample, this clone was seen a few times. The chain carries TRBV7-2 and TRBJ2-5; 7 bases fit TRBD1. The CDR3 sequence is 14 residues long. Germline V gene sequence: CDR1 SGHTA, CDR2 FQGNSA. Trimming took 3 bases from V and 1 from J; bases not matched to a gene: 2. CDR3 in DNA: TGTGCCAGCAGCTTTGACAGGGCCCAAGAGACCCAGTACTTC. Protein sequence: CASSFDRAQETQYF. The full variable domain, rest sourced from reference TRBV7-2 and TRBJ2-5, is GAGVSQSPSNKVTEKGKDVELRCDPISGHTALYWYRQSLGQGLEFLIYFQGNSAPDKSGLPSDRFSAERTGGSVSTLTIQRTQQEDSAVYLCASSFDRAQETQYFGPGTRLLVL.

The genes are TRBV6-5 and TRBJ2-1; weak D call: TRBD2 (6 bases). The CDR3 extends over 14 amino acids. Trimming removed 2 bases from V and 5 bases from J, with 10 bases in between. Germline V gives CDR1 MNHEY, CDR2 SVGAGI. CDR3 DNA: TGTGCCAGCAGTTACCTCGGGGAGGACAATGAGCAGTTCTTC. Its protein product is CASSYLGEDNEQFF.

The V and J genes are TRBV7-9 and TRBJ2-2; D is uncertain. The CDR3 extends over 11 amino acids. V lost 5 bases to trimming and J lost 9 bases, with 7 bases between them. CDR1 SEHNR and CDR2 FQNEAQ come from the germline V gene (reference sequence). The CDR3 sequence is CASSPNWELFF. CDR3 sequence (DNA): TGTGCCAGCAGCCCCAATTGGGAGCTGTTTTTT.

The chain employs TRBV7-2 and TRBJ2-4, with TRBD2 matching 11 bases. The CDR3 is made up of 15 amino acids. Germline CDR1 is SGHTA and CDR2 is FQGNSA. After removal of 4 bases from V and 5 bases from J, the junction contained 4 bases not matched to a gene. CDR3 nucleotides: TGTGCCAGCAGCTCGAAGGGACTAGCGGAAAACATTCAGTACTTC. Residues: CASSSKGLAENIQYF.

This clone has just a few counts. This chain uses TRBV7-2 with TRBJ2-3; a weak D match, TRBD1 (5 bases). Trimming pared 1 base from V and 4 bases from J, leaving 12 bases between. CDR1 and CDR2 from the germline V gene are SGHTA and FQGNSA. The CDR3 spans 15 residues. CDR3 DNA sequence: TGTGCCAGCAGCTTAGTGGGGCACCAAGCAGATACGCAGTATTTT. This gives the protein CASSLVGHQADTQYF. The full variable domain, its missing parts supplied by reference TRBV7-2 and TRBJ2-3, is GAGVSQSPSNKVTEKGKDVELRCDPISGHTALYWYRQSLGQGLEFLIYFQGNSAPDKSGLPSDRFSAERTGGSVSTLTIQRTQQEDSAVYLCASSLVGHQADTQYFGPGTRLTVL.

The chain couples TRBV7-9 to TRBJ1-1, with D possibly TRBD1 on 5 matching bases. The CDR3 spans 16 residues. Looked up from germline, CDR1 is SEHNR and CDR2 is FQNEAQ (reference sequence). The V end lost 1 base, the J end lost 3 bases, and 15 bases lay between the germline ends. CDR3: CASSLGAAPGDTEAFF. DNA for the CDR3: TGTGCCAGCAGCTTAGGGGCGGCACCGGGGGACACTGAAGCTTTCTTT.